The T cell receptor (beta chain) under discussion was sequenced for a study of T cells in Graves' hyperthyroidism and ophthalmopathy. Amplification yielded TCR beta CDR3 regions, with RNA transcripts as the source. The HTBI primer set drove a first-round RT-PCR of the TCR CDR3. From the multiplex PCR reads, TCRdb called clonotypes with MiXCR, one entry per CDR3 protein. The sample has approximately 600,000 distinct CDR3 sequences, 14% to 15% seen once. Deletions cut 1 base from V and 10 bases from J, with 10 bases between. CDR1 DFQATT and CDR2 SNEGSKA come from the germline V gene (reference sequence). The CDR3 spans 11 residues. Clinical symptoms, serum thyroxine, TRAb, thyroid ultrasound and orbital computed tomography established diagnosis. PBMCs came from over 8.5 ml fresh peripheral blood. This clonotype was detected ten times or more.

The receptor's source is a woman in her 40s with Graves' ophthalmopathy. Sequenced sample: blood. The V gene is TRBV20-1, the J gene TRBJ1-2; D gene unclear. The CDR3 protein is CSARVLAAYTF. DNA of the CDR3: TGCAGTGCTAGAGTTTTGGCCGCCTACACCTTC.